This T cell receptor (beta chain) was recovered during a study of blood T cell repertoires in COVID-19. CDR3 size: 15 residues. Germline V CDR1 and CDR2: GTSNPN, SVGIG (reference sequence). The ends were cut back, 0 bases at V and 3 bases at J, with 14 bases in the middle. Cohort 3 recovery required two negative PCRs, clearance, or symptom resolution. Here immunoSEQ multiplex PCR was the method, and the copy in TCRdb shows in-frame clones only, minus some. The data contain about 280,000 clones, 85% of them seen just once; the ten biggest clones take up 2.5% to 3%. The sequencing input was PBMCs or T cells enriched from blood (not recorded which). The source of this sequence is a woman aged 45-65 years who had recovered from COVID-19. The chain has TRBV30 and TRBJ1-1, with D possibly being TRBD1 (6 bases). This CDR3 is CAWSVLGGGDTEAFF. CDR3 in DNA: TGTGCCTGGAGTGTACTAGGGGGTGGGGACACTGAAGCTTTCTTT.